These T cell receptor beta chains were read from a single sample in a study of cytomegalovirus exposure and HLA in healthy donors. Clones were read by immunoSEQ multiplex PCR, and TCRdb kept only the in-frame ones, dropping some. The repertoire consists of approximately 110,000 clones, with 81% occurring once and the leading ten covering under 2.5%. The sequenced sample consisted of PBMCs. The receptors derive from a woman aged 25 to 39 in good health and CMV-seronegative. Each CDR3 is given with its conserved first and last residue. The D gene is left open where the match is weak. Only part of the rows carry a size: once, few, many, or a class if the clone is expanded.

clone size	J gene	D gene	V gene	CDR3 DNA	CDR3 protein
once	TRBJ2-5	TRBD1	TRBV19	TGTGCCAGTAGTATAGACGGGACAGGTCGGGAGACCCAGTACTTC	CASSIDGTGRETQYF
.	TRBJ1-4	.	TRBV19	TGTGCCAGTATACAGATTGGGGAGCCTGAAAAACTGTTTTTT	CASIQIGEPEKLFF
.	TRBJ2-1	.	TRBV2	TGTGCCAGCAGTGAAGACAGGGACCCCTACAATGAGCAGTTCTTC	CASSEDRDPYNEQFF
.	TRBJ1-1	.	TRBV28	TGTGCCATAATGGGGGGTTGGAACACTGAAGCTTTCTTT	CAIMGGWNTEAFF
.	TRBJ1-2	.	TRBV28	TGTGCCAGCAGTTTGCCGAACACCCCCTATGGCTACACCTTC	CASSLPNTPYGYTF
.	TRBJ2-7	TRBD2	TRBV28	TGTGCCAGCAGTTTAAGTACGACTAGCGGGGGTACCTACGAGCAGTACTTC	CASSLSTTSGGTYEQYF
.	TRBJ2-7	TRBD2	TRBV27	TGTGCCAGCAGTCTAGGGACTAGCGGGAGATCTGAGCAGTACTTC	CASSLGTSGRSEQYF
.	TRBJ1-2	TRBD1	TRBV7-6	TGTGCCAGCAGCGCAACCGGGACAGGGGGTGGCTACACCTTC	CASSATGTGGGYTF
.	TRBJ2-7	.	TRBV28	TGTGCCAGCCGCCGGGATCCCTACGAGCAGTACTTC	CASRRDPYEQYF
.	TRBJ2-2	TRBD2	TRBV11-2	TGTGCCAGCAGCTCCCGACTAGCGGACACCGGGGAGCTGTTTTTT	CASSSRLADTGELFF
.	TRBJ2-7	.	TRBV7-2	TGTGCCAGCAGCACTAGCCCCAGCTCCTACGAGCAGTACTTC	CASSTSPSSYEQYF
.	TRBJ2-2	.	TRBV4-1	TGCGCCAGCAGGCCAAGACCAGGGGAAGGTGGTGCCGGGGAGCTGTTTTTT	CASRPRPGEGGAGELFF